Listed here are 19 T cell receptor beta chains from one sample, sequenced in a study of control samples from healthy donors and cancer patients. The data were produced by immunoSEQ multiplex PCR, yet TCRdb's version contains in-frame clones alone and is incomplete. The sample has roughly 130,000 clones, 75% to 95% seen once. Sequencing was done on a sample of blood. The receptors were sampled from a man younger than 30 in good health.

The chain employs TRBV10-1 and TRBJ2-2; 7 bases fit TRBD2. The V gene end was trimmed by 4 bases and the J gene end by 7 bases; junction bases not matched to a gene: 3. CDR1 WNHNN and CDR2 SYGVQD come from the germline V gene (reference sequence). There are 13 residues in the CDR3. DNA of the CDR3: TGCGCCAGCAGTGCTGCGGGGGTCGGGGAGCTGTTTTTT. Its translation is CASSAAGVGELFF.

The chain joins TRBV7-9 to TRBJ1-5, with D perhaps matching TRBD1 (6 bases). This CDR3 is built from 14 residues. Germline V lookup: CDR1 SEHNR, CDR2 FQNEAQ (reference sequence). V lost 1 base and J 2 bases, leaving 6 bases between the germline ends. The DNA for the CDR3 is TGTGCCAGCAGCTTAGAGGGGGGCAATCAGCCCCAGCATTTT. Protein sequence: CASSLEGGNQPQHF.

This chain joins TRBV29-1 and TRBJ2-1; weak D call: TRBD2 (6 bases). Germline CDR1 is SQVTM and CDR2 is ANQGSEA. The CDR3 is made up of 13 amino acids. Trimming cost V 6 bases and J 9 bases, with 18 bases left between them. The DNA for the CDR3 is TGCAGCGTAGCCCTGCGGGAACTGGGTGAGCAGTTCTTC. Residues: CSVALRELGEQFF.

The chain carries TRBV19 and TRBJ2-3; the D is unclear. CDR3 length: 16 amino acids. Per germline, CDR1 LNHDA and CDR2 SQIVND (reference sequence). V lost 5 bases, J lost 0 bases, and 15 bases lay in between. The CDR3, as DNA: TGTGCCAGTAGTCCGCGGTGGGGATTAAGCACAGATACGCAGTATTTT. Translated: CASSPRWGLSTDTQYF.

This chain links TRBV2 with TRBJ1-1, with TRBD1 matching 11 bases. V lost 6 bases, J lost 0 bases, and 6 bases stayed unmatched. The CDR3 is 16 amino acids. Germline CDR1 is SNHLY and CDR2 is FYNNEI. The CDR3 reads CASRLGQGAVNTEAFF. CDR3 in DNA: TGTGCCAGCAGACTCGGACAGGGGGCCGTGAACACTGAAGCTTTCTTT. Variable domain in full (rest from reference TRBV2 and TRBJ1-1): EPEVTQTPSHQVTQMGQEVILRCVPISNHLYFYWYRQILGQKVEFLVSFYNNEISEKSEIFDDQFSVERPDGSNFTLKIRSTKLEDSAMYFCASRLGQGAVNTEAFFGQGTRLTVV.

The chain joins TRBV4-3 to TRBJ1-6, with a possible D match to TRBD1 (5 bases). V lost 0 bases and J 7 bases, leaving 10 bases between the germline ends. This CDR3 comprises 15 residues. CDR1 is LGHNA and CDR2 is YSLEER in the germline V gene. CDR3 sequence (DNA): TGCGCCAGCAGCCAAGAGCCAGGGATAAATTCACCCCTCCACTTT. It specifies CASSQEPGINSPLHF.

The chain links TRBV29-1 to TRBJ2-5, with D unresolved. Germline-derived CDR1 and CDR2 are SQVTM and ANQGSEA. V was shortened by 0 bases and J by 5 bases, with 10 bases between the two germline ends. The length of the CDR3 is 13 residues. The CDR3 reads CSVEDTVWETQYF. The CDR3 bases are TGCAGCGTTGAAGATACAGTATGGGAGACCCAGTACTTC. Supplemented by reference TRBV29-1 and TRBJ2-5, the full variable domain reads SAVISQKPSRDICQRGTSLTIQCQVDSQVTMMFWYRQQPGQSLTLIATANQGSEATYESGFVIDKFPISRPNLTFSTLTVSNMSPEDSSIYLCSVEDTVWETQYFGPGTRLLVL.

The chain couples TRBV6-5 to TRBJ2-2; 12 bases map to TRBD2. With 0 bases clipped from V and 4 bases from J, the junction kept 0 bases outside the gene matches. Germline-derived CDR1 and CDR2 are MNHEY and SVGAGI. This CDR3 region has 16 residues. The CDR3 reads CASSYSTSGSTGELFF. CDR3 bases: TGTGCCAGCAGTTACTCGACTAGCGGGAGCACCGGGGAGCTGTTTTTT.

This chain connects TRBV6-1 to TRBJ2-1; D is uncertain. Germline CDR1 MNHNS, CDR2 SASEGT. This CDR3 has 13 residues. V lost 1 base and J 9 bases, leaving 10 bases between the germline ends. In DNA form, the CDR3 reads TGTGCCAGCAGTGAAGTGGTTCGGTCTGAGCAGTTCTTC. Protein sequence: CASSEVVRSEQFF.

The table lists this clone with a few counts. The CDR3 region has the DNA TGTGCCAGCAGGATAGCTGGAGATACGCAGTATTTT. Its protein is CASRIAGDTQYF. The rearrangement links TRBV2 to TRBJ2-3; the D is unclear. Trimming shortened V by 6 bases and J by 5 bases, and 9 bases separated the two germline ends. Germline V gene data show CDR1 as SNHLY and CDR2 as FYNNEI. The CDR3 extends over 12 amino acids.

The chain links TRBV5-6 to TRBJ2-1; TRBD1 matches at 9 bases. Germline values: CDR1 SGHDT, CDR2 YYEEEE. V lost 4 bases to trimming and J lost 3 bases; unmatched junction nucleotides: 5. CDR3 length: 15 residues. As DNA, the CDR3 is TGTGCCAGCAGCCCGTCGGGACAGGGCTACAATGAGCAGTTCTTC. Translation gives CASSPSGQGYNEQFF.

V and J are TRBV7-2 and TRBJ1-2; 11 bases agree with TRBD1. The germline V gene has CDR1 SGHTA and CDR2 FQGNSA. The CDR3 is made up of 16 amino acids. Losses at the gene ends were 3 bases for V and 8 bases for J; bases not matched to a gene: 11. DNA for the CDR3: TGTGCCAGCAGCTTCGGCCGGACAGGGGGCGCGGGGGGCTACACCTTC. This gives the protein CASSFGRTGGAGGYTF.

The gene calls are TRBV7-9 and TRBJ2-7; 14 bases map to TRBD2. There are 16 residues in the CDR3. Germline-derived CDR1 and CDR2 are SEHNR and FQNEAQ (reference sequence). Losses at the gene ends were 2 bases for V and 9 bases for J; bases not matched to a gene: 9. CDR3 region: CASSLMPGLAGEVQYV. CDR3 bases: TGTGCCAGCAGCTTAATGCCGGGACTAGCGGGAGAGGTGCAGTACGTC.

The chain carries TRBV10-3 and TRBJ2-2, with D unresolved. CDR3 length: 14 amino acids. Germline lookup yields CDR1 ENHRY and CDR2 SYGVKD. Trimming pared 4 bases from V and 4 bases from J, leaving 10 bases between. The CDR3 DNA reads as TGTGCCATCAGTGTGTCGGAAGGCACCGGGGAGCTGTTTTTT. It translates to CAISVSEGTGELFF.

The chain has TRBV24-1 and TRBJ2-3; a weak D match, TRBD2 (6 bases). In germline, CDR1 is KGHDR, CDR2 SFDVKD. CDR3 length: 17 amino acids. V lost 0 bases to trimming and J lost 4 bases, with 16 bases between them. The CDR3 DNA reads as TGTGCCACCAGTGATTTGGGACGCGGGGCTGTTGCAGATACGCAGTATTTT. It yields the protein CATSDLGRGAVADTQYF.

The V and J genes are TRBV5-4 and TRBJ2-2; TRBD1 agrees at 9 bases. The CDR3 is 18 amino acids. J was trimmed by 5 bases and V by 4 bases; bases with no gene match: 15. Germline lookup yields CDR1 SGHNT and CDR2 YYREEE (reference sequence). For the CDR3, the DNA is TGTGCCAGCAGCCGGACCCCCGGGACAGGGAGTGGAACCGGGGAGCTGTTTTTT. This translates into CASSRTPGTGSGTGELFF.

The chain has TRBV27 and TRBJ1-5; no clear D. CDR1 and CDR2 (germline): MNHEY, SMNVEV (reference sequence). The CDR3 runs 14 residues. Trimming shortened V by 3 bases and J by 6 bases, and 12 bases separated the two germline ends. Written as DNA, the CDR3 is TGTGCCAGCAGTTTTTCTTGGAGTAGTCAGCCCCAGCATTTT. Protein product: CASSFSWSSQPQHF.

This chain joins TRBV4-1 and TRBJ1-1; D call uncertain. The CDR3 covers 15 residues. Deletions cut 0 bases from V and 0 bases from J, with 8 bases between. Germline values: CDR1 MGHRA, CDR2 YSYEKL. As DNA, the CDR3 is TGCGCCAGCAGCCAAGAGGCCGGCATGAACACTGAAGCTTTCTTT. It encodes CASSQEAGMNTEAFF.

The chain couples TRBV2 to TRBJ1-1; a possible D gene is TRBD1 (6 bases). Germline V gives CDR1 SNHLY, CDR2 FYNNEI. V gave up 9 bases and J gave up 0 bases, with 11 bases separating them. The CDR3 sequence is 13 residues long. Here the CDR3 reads CASNRDLNTEAFF. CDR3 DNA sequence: TGTGCCAGTAACAGGGACTTGAACACTGAAGCTTTCTTT.